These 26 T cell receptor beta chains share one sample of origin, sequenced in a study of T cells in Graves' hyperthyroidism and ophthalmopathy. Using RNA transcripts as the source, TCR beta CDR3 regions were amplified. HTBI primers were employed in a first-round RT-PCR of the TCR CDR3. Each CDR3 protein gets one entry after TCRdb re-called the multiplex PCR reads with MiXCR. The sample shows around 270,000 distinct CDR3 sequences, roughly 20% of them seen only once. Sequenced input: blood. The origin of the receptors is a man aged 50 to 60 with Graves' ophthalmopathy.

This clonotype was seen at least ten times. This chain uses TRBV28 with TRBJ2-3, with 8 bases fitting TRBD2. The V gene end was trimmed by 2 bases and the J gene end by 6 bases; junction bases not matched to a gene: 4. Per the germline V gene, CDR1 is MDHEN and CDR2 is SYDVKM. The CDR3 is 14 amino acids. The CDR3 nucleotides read TGTGCCAGCAGTTTAGTAGCGGGACCCGATACGCAGTATTTT. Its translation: CASSLVAGPDTQYF. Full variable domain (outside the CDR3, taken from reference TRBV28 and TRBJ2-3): DVKVTQSSRYLVKRTGEKVFLECVQDMDHENMFWYRQDPGLGLRLIYFSYDVKMKEKGDIPEGYSVSREKKERFSLILESASTNQTSMYLCASSLVAGPDTQYFGPGTRLTVL.

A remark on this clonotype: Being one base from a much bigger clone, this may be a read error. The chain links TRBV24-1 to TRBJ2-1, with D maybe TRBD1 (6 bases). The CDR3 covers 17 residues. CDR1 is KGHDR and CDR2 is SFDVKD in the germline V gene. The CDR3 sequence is CATSEPGHQSSYDEQFF. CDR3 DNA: TGTGCCACCAGTGAACCGGGACATCAAAGCTCCTACGATGAGCAGTTCTTC.

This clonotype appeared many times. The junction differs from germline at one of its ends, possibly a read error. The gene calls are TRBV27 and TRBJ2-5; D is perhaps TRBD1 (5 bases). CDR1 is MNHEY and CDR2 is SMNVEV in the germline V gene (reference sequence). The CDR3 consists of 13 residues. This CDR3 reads CASSLWGGETQYF. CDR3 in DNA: TGTGCCAGCAGCTTATGGGGCGGAGAGACCCAGTACTTC.

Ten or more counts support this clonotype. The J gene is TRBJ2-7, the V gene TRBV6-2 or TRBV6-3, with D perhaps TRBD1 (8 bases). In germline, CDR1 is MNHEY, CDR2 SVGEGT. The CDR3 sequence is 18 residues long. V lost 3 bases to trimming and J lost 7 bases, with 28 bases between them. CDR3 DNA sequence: TGTGCCAGCAGTTATTACACCGGGGGGACAGGAGACTACGAGGAGCAGTACTTC. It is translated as CASSYYTGGTGDYEEQYF.

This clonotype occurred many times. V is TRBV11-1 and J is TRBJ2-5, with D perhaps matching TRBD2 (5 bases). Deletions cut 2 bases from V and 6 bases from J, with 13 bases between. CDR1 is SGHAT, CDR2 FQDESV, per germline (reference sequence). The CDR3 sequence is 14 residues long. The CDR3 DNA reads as TGTGCCAGCAGCTTACTGGGAGTGGGGAAGACCCAGTACTTC. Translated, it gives CASSLLGVGKTQYF.

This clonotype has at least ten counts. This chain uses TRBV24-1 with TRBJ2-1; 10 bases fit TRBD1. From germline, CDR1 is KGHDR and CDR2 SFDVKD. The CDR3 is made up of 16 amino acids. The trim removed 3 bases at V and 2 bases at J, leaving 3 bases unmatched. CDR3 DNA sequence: TGTGCCACCAGTGATACCGGGACAGGGGCCTACAATGAGCAGTTCTTC. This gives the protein CATSDTGTGAYNEQFF.

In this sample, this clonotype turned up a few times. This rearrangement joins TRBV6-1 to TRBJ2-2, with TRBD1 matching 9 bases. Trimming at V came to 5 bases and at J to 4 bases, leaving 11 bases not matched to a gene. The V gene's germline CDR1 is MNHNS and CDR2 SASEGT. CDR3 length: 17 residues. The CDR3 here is CASSWGQGRPRTGELFF. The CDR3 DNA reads TGTGCCAGCAGTTGGGGACAGGGAAGACCGCGCACCGGGGAGCTGTTTTTT.

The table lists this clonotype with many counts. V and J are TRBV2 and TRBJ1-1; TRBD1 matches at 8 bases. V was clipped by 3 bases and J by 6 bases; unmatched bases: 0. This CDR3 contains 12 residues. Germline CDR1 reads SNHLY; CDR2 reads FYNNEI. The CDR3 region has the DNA TGTGCCAGCAGTGACAGGGGGCCTGAAGCTTTCTTT. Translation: CASSDRGPEAFF. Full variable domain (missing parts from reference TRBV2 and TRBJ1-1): EPEVTQTPSHQVTQMGQEVILRCVPISNHLYFYWYRQILGQKVEFLVSFYNNEISEKSEIFDDQFSVERPDGSNFTLKIRSTKLEDSAMYFCASSDRGPEAFFGQGTRLTVV.

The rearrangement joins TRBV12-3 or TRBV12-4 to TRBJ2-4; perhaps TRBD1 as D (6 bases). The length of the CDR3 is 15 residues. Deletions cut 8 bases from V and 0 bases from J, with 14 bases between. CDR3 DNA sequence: TGTGCCAGCCGGGGTCGGGACATAGCCAAAAACATTCAGTACTTC. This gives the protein CASRGRDIAKNIQYF.

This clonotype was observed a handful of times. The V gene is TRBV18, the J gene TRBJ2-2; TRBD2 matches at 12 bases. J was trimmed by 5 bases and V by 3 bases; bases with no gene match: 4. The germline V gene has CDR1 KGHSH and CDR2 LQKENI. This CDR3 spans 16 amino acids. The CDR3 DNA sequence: TGTGCCAGCTCACCGCCAGGACTAGCGGGAACCGGGGAGCTGTTTTTT. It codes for CASSPPGLAGTGELFF.

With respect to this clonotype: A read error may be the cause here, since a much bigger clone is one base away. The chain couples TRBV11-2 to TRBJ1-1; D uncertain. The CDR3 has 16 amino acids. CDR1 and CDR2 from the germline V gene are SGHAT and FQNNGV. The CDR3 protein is CASSRLSGDLNTVAFF. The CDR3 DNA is TGCGCCAGCAGCAGACTTTCTGGCGATCTGAACACTGTAGCTTTCTTT.

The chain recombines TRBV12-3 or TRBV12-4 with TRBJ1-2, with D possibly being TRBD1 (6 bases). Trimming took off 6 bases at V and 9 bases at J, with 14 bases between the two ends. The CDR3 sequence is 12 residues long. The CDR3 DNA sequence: TGTGCCAGCAGCTCACGGGGGGCCAGCTACACCTTC. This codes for CASSSRGASYTF.

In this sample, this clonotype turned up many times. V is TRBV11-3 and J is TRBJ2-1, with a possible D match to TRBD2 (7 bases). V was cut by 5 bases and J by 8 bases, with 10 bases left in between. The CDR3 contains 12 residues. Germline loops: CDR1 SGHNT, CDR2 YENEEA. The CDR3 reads CASSQGRDEQFF. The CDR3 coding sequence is TGTGCCAGCAGCCAGGGGAGGGATGAGCAGTTCTTC.

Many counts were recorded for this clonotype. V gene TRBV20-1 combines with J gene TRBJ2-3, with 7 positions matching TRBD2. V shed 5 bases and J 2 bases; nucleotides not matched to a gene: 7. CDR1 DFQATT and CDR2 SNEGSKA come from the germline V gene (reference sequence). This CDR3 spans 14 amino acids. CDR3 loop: CSAFPTSSTDTQYF. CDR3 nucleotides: TGCAGTGCTTTTCCGACTAGCTCCACAGATACGCAGTATTTT.

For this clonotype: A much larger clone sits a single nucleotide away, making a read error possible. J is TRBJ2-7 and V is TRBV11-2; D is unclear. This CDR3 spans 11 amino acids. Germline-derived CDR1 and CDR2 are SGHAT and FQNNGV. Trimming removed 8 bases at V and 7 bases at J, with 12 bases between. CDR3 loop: CASGLYGEQYF. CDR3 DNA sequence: TGTGCCAGCGGCCTATATGGGGAGCAGTACTTC.

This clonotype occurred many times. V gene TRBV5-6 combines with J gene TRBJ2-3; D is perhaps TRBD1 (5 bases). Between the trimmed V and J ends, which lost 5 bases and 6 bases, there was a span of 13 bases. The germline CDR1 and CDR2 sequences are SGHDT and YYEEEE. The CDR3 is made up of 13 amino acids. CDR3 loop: CASSLGVSDTQYF. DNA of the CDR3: TGTGCCAGCAGTTTAGGGGTGTCGGATACGCAGTATTTT.

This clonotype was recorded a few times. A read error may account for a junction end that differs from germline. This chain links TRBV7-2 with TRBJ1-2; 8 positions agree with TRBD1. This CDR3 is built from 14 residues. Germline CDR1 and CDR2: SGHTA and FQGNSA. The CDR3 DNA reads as TGTGCCAGCAGCTCAGGGACAGGAACAACTAGGGTCCCCTTC. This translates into CASSSGTGTTRVPF.

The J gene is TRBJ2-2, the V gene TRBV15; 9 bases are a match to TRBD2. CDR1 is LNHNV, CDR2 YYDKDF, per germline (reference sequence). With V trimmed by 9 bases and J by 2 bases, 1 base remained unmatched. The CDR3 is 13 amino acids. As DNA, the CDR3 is TGTGCCACGGGACTAGCTAACACCGGGGAGCTGTTTTTT. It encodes CATGLANTGELFF.

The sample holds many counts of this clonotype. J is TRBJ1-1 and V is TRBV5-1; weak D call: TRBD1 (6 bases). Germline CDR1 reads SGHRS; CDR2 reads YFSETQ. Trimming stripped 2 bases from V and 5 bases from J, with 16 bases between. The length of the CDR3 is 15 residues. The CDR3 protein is CASSFQQGSGTEAFF. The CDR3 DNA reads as TGCGCCAGCAGCTTCCAACAGGGAAGCGGTACTGAAGCTTTCTTT.

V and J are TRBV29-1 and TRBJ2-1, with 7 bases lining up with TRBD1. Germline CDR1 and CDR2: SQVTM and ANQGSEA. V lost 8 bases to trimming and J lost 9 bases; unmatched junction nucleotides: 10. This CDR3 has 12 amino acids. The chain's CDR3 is CSCYTGVPEQFF. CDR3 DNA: TGCAGCTGCTACACAGGGGTCCCTGAGCAGTTCTTC.

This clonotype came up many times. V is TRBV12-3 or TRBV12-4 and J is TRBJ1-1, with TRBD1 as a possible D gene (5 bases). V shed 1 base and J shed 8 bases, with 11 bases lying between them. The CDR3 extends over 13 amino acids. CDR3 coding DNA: TGTGCCAGCAGTTTAGGGGGGACCTCCGAAGCTTTCTTT. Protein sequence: CASSLGGTSEAFF.

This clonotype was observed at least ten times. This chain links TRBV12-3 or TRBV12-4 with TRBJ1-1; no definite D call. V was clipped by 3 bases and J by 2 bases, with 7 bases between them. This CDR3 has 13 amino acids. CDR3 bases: TGTGCCAGCAGTTTGGGGTTTAACACTGAAGCTTTCTTT. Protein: CASSLGFNTEAFF.

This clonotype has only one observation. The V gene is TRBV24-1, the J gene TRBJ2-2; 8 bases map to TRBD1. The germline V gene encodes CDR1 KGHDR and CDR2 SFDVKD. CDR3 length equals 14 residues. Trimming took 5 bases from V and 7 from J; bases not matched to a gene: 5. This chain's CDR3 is CATSADRDGGELFF. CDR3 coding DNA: TGTGCCACCAGTGCGGACAGGGATGGCGGGGAGCTGTTTTTT.

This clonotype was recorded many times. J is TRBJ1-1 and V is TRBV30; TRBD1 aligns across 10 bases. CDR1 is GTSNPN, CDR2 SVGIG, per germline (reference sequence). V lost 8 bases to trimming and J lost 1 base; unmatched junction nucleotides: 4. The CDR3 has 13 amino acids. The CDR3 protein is CAGQGVSNTEAFF. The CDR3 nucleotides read TGTGCCGGACAGGGGGTATCGAACACTGAAGCTTTCTTT.

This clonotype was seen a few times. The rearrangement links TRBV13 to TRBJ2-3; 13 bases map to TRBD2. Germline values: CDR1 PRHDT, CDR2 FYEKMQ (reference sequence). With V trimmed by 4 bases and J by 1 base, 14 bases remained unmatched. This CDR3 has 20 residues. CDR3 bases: TGTGCCAGCAGCTACGGACTAGCGGGAGAGAAACCAAAGGGCACAGATACGCAGTATTTT. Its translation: CASSYGLAGEKPKGTDTQYF.

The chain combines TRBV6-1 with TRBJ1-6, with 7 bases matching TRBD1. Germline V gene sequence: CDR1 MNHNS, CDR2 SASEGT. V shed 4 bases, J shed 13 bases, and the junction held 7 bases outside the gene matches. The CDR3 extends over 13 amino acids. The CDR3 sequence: CASSGGRGVPLHF. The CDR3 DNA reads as TGTGCCAGCAGTGGTGGCAGGGGGGTCCCCCTCCACTTT.